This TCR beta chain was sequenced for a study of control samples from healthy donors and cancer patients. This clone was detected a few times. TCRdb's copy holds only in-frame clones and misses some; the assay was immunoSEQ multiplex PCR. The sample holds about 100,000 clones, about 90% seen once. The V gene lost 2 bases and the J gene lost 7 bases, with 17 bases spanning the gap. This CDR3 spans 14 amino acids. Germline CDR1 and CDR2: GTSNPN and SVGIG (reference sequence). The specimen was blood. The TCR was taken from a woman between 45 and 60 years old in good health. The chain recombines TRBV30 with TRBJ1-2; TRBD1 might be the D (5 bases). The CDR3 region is CAWSTTGTAGGYTF. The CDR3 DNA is TGTGCCTGGAGTACGACCGGGACGGCAGGTGGCTACACCTTC.